The following is a T cell receptor beta chain sequence with its context. This sample was included in a study of blood T cell repertoires in COVID-19. Study as a whole: The origin of the acute and convalescent COVID-19 samples was the United States, Italy and Spain. PBMCs, B-cell-depleted T cells, or T cells were the source of the cDNA or gDNA that made up the material.

The CDR3 is 14 residues long. Germline trimming cut 6 bases from V and 6 bases from J; bases unmatched to any gene: 10. The germline V gene encodes CDR1 MDHEN and CDR2 SYDVKM. Methods used by the authors: The assay estimated nucleated cells by amplifying reference gene primers. Here immunoSEQ multiplex PCR was the method, and the copy in TCRdb shows in-frame clones only, minus some. That table gives V, J and clone size, and the DNA gave D and trimming. The sample carries about 35,000 clones, about 90% recorded once. The sample comprised peripheral blood. The V gene is TRBV28, the J gene TRBJ1-1; TRBD1 matches at 7 bases. The receptor comes from a human donor in a cohort sampled during active COVID-19. The CDR3 loop reads CASRQQGINAEAFF. The CDR3 nucleotides are TGTGCCAGCAGACAACAGGGGATAAACGCTGAAGCTTTCTTT. Combining the CDR3 with reference TRBV28 and TRBJ1-1 gives the whole variable domain DVKVTQSSRYLVKRTGEKVFLECVQDMDHENMFWYRQDPGLGLRLIYFSYDVKMKEKGDIPEGYSVSREKKERFSLILESASTNQTSMYLCASRQQGINAEAFFGQGTRLTVV.